The clone carrying this TCR beta chain is a singleton in its sample. What it recognizes is unknown. The data belong to a study of cytomegalovirus exposure and HLA in healthy donors. Whole-study findings and limits: Prior analysis indicated that the majority of TCR beta V segments exhibited productivity approximately 90% or approximately 30% of the time.

CDR3 length equals 14 residues. Germline lookup yields CDR1 MNHEY and CDR2 SVGAGI. The germline V and J ends were trimmed by 3 bases and 1 base, with 9 bases remaining between them. The PCR used 60 Vbeta and 13 Jbeta primers. TCRdb's table, derived via immunoSEQ multiplex PCR, lists solely in-frame clones and lacks some. The sample includes fewer than 40,000 clones, roughly 85% of them seen just once. V is TRBV6-5 and J is TRBJ1-2; D is uncertain. The sample was PBMCs. The receptor was derived from a woman in her forties in good health and CMV-seropositive. The DNA of the CDR3 is TGTGCCAGCAGTTATCTCCGACTTAACTATGGCTACACCTTC. Amino acid sequence: CASSYLRLNYGYTF.